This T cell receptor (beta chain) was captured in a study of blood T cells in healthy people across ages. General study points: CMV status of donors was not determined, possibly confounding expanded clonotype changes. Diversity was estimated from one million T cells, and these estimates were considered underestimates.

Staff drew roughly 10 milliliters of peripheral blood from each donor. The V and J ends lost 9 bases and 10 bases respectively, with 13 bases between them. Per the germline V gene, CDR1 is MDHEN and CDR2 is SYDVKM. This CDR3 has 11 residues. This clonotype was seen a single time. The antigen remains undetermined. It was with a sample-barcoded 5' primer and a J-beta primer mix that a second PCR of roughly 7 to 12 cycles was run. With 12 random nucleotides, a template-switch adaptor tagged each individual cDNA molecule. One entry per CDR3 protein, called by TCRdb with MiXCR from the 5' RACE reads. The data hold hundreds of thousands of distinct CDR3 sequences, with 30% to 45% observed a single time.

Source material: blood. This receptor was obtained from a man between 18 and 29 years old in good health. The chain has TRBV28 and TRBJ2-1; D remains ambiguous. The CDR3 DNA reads TGTGCCAGTGCCGTGCGGAACGAGCAGTTCTTC. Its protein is CASAVRNEQFF.